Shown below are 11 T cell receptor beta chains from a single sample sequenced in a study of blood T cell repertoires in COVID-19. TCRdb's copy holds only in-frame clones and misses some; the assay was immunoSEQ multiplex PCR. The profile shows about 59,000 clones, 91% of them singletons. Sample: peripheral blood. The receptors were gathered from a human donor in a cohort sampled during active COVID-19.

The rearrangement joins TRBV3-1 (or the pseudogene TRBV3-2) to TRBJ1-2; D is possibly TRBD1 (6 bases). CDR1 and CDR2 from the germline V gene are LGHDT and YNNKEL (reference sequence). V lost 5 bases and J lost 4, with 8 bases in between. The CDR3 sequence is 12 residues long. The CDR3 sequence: CASSEDSYGYTF. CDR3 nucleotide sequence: TGTGCCAGCAGCGAGGACAGCTATGGCTACACCTTC.

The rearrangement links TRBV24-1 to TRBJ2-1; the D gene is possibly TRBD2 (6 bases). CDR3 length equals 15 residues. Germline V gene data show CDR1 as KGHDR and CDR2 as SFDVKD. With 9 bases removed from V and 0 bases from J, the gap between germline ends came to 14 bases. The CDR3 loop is CATGGAGNSYNEQFF. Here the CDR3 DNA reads TGTGCCACCGGCGGGGCGGGAAACTCCTACAATGAGCAGTTCTTC.

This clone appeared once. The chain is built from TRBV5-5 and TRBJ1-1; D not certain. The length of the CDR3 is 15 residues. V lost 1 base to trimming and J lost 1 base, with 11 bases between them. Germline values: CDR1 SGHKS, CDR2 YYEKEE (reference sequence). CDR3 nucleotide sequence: TGTGCCAGCAGCTTGCAGCCCACAGCGAACACTGAAGCTTTCTTT. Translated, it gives CASSLQPTANTEAFF. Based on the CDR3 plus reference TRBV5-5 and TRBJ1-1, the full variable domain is DAGVTQSPTHLIKTRGQQVTLRCSPISGHKSVSWYQQVLGQGPQFIFQYYEKEERGRGNFPDRFSARQFPNYSSELNVNALLLGDSALYLCASSLQPTANTEAFFGQGTRLTVV.

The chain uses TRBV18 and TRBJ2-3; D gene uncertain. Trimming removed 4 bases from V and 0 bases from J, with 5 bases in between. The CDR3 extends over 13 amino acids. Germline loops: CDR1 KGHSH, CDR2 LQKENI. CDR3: CASSQTSTDTQYF. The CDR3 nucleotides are TGTGCCAGCTCACAAACTAGCACAGATACGCAGTATTTT. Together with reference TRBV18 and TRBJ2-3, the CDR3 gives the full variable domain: NAGVMQNPRHLVRRRGQEARLRCSPMKGHSHVYWYRQLPEEGLKFMVYLQKENIIDESGMPKERFSAEFPKEGPSILRIQQVVRGDSAAYFCASSQTSTDTQYFGPGTRLTVL.

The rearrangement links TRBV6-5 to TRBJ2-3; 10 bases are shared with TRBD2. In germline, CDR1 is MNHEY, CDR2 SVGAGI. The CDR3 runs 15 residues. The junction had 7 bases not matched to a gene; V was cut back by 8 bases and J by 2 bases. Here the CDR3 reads CASGLAGANTDTQYF. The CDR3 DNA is TGTGCCAGCGGGCTAGCGGGGGCTAACACAGATACGCAGTATTTT.

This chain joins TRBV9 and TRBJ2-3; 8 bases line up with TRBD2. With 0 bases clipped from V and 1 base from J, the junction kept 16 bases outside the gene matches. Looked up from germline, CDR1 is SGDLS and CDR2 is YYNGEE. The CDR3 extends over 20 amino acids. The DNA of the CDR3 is TGTGCCAGCAGCGTAGAGCCGGGTCTAGCGGGTGGGAGGGGCACAGATACGCAGTATTTT. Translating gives CASSVEPGLAGGRGTDTQYF.

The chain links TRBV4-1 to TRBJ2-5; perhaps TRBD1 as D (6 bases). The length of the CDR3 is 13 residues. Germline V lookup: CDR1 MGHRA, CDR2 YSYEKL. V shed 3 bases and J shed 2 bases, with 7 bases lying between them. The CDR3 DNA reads TGCGCCAGCAGCCAGCAGGGGCAAGAGACCCAGTACTTC. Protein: CASSQQGQETQYF.

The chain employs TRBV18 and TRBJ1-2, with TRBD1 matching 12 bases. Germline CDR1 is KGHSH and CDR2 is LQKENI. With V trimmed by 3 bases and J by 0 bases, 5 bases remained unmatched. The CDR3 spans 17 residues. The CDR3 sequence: CASSPGTGGLANYGYTF. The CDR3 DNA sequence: TGTGCCAGCTCACCCGGGACAGGGGGCCTAGCTAACTATGGCTACACCTTC.

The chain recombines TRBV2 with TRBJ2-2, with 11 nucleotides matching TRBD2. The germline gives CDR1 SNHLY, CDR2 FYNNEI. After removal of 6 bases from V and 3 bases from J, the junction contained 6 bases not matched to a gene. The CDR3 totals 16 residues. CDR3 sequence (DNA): TGTGCCAGCAGGGAACTAGCGGGAGTTGACACCGGGGAGCTGTTTTTT. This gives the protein CASRELAGVDTGELFF.

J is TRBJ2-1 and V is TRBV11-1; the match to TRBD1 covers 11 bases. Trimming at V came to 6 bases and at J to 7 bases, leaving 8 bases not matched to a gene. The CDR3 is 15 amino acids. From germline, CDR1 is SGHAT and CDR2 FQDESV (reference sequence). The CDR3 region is CASRVDRGLWNEQFF. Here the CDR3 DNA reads TGTGCCAGCAGGGTGGACAGGGGGCTGTGGAATGAGCAGTTCTTC.

Here the CDR3 DNA reads TGTGCCAGCAGTTTGAGGCCCGGGGGTCTGACTTTC. Its protein product is CASSLRPGGLTF. The chain joins TRBV28 to TRBJ2-6; tentative D call: TRBD2 (6 bases). Germline loops: CDR1 MDHEN, CDR2 SYDVKM. The CDR3 runs to 12 residues. Trimming removed 3 bases at V and 16 bases at J, with 13 bases between.